One sample yielded the 24 T cell receptor beta chains listed below, sequenced in a study of CD8 T cell repertoires and HIV-1 epitope variants. The data were produced by immunoSEQ multiplex PCR, yet TCRdb's version contains in-frame clones alone and is incomplete. The table has some 7,000 clones, about 70% seen once. Their antigens remain unidentified. Specimen: cultured CD8+ T cells derived from PBMCs. The receptor set was obtained from a male donor with HIV.

The V gene is TRBV6-4, the J gene TRBJ1-5; TRBD1 aligns across 12 bases. J gave up 5 bases and V 5 bases, and 4 bases lay outside the gene matches. The germline V gene has CDR1 MRHNA and CDR2 SNTAGT. CDR3 length equals 15 residues. The CDR3 nucleotides are TGTGCCAGCAGTCACGGGACAGGGGGCGATCAGCCCCAGCATTTT. Protein: CASSHGTGGDQPQHF.

The J gene is TRBJ2-3, the V gene TRBV9; TRBD2 might be the D (7 bases). This CDR3 region has 14 residues. V dropped 0 bases and J dropped 5 bases, with 10 bases sitting between them. Germline V gives CDR1 SGDLS, CDR2 YYNGEE. CDR3 loop: CASSVEGGRDTQYF. The CDR3 nucleotides read TGTGCCAGCAGCGTAGAGGGGGGGCGAGATACGCAGTATTTT.

This rearrangement joins TRBV7-9 to TRBJ2-1; 8 bases are a match to TRBD1. The CDR3 contains 15 residues. Trimming took 5 bases from V and 7 from J; bases not matched to a gene: 10. The germline V gene has CDR1 SEHNR and CDR2 FQNEAQ (reference sequence). CDR3: CASSPDRGSDNEQFF. CDR3 DNA sequence: TGTGCCAGCAGCCCCGACAGGGGATCTGATAATGAGCAGTTCTTC.

The rearrangement links TRBV11-1 to TRBJ2-7; 9 nucleotides line up with TRBD2. From germline, CDR1 is SGHAT and CDR2 FQDESV (reference sequence). This CDR3 contains 14 residues. J lost 10 bases, V lost 1 base, and 8 bases had no gene match. CDR3 sequence reads: CASSLVGSGSSQYF. As DNA, the CDR3 is TGTGCCAGCAGCTTAGTCGGTAGCGGGAGTAGTCAGTACTTC.

The chain employs TRBV2 and TRBJ2-7; D unresolved. Trimming cost V 4 bases and J 3 bases, with 7 bases left between them. The CDR3 runs 12 residues. The germline gives CDR1 SNHLY, CDR2 FYNNEI. Here the CDR3 reads CASSVQSYEQYF. In DNA form, the CDR3 reads TGTGCCAGCAGTGTTCAGAGCTACGAGCAGTACTTC.

This clone is medium-sized within its sample. Germline is not matched at one junction end, which may reflect a read error. This chain links TRBV5-6 with TRBJ2-7; 8 nucleotides align to TRBD2. Germline V gene data show CDR1 as SGHDT and CDR2 as YYEEEE. There are 14 residues in the CDR3. CDR3 region: CASSAGLGSSEQYF. CDR3 DNA: TGTGCCAGCAGCGCGGGACTAGGTTCCTCCGAGCAGTACTTC. The full variable domain, its missing parts supplied by reference TRBV5-6 and TRBJ2-7, is DAGVTQSPTHLIKTRGQQVTLRCSPKSGHDTVSWYQQALGQGPQFIFQYYEEEERQRGNFPDRFSGHQFPNYSSELNVNALLLGDSALYLCASSAGLGSSEQYFGPGTRLTVT.

J is TRBJ2-1 and V is TRBV7-9; D is possibly TRBD1 (5 bases). The CDR3 extends over 14 amino acids. Germline V lookup: CDR1 SEHNR, CDR2 FQNEAQ (reference sequence). V dropped 3 bases and J dropped 10 bases, with 16 bases sitting between them. CDR3 protein: CASSLGVGAREQFF. CDR3 DNA: TGTGCCAGCAGCTTGGGTGTAGGGGCTCGAGAGCAGTTCTTC.

The chain carries TRBV7-9 and TRBJ2-1; D ambiguous. V lost 5 bases and J 12 bases, leaving 11 bases between the germline ends. CDR3 length: 11 amino acids. CDR1 and CDR2 from the germline V gene are SEHNR and FQNEAQ (reference sequence). CDR3 residues: CASSPTDRQFF. CDR3 DNA sequence: TGTGCCAGCAGCCCCACTGACCGGCAGTTCTTC.

J is TRBJ1-2 and V is TRBV7-8; no clear D gene. This CDR3 comprises 14 residues. CDR1 and CDR2 from the germline V gene are SGHVS and FQNEAQ. V was cut by 4 bases and J by 6 bases, with 15 bases left in between. CDR3 in amino acids: CASSSQSPGHGYTF. The CDR3 nucleotides are TGTGCCAGCAGCTCCCAGAGTCCTGGGCATGGCTACACCTTC.

This clone was seen more than once but under ten times. The chain links TRBV4-2 to TRBJ1-2; D gene uncertain. This CDR3 region has 14 residues. The V gene lost 0 bases and the J gene lost 2 bases, with 7 bases spanning the gap. Germline V gene sequence: CDR1 LGHNA, CDR2 YNFKEQ. CDR3 coding DNA: TGTGCCAGCAGCCAAGATACGGGAAACTATGGCTACACCTTC. This sequence encodes CASSQDTGNYGYTF.

The chain employs TRBV29-1 and TRBJ1-2, with D hard to call. V lost 4 bases to trimming and J lost 0 bases, with 12 bases between them. The CDR3 is 14 residues long. Per the germline V gene, CDR1 is SQVTM and CDR2 is ANQGSEA. Here the CDR3 reads CSVVILSANYGYTF. In DNA form, the CDR3 reads TGCAGCGTTGTCATCCTATCAGCTAACTATGGCTACACCTTC.

In this sample, this clone turned up once. The chain uses TRBV19 and TRBJ2-2; D remains unclear. The germline CDR1 and CDR2 sequences are LNHDA and SQIVND (reference sequence). V shed 4 bases and J shed 5 bases, with 8 bases lying between them. The CDR3 consists of 13 residues. In nucleotides, the CDR3 is TGTGCCAGTAGTAGACAAGAAACCGGGGAGCTGTTTTTT. Translating it yields CASSRQETGELFF.

The genes are TRBV28 and TRBJ2-5, with a tentative D call TRBD1 (6 bases). The germline V gene has CDR1 MDHEN and CDR2 SYDVKM. V gave up 5 bases and J gave up 3 bases, with 13 bases separating them. CDR3 length equals 14 residues. This chain's CDR3 is CASSPSGTKETQYF. CDR3 in DNA: TGTGCCAGCAGTCCGTCCGGGACAAAAGAGACCCAGTACTTC.

The genes are TRBV5-6 and TRBJ2-7; D not resolved. This CDR3 region has 13 residues. Deletions cut 1 base from V and 5 bases from J, with 10 bases between. Germline V gene lookup returns CDR1 SGHDT and CDR2 YYEEEE. The CDR3 sequence: CASSLFTRNEQYF. CDR3 in DNA: TGTGCCAGCAGCTTGTTTACAAGGAACGAGCAGTACTTC.

This clone was recorded only once. The rearrangement uses TRBV4-3 and TRBJ2-7; perhaps D is TRBD1 or TRBD2 (6 bases each). V was trimmed by 3 bases and J by 5 bases, leaving 17 bases between them. Germline values: CDR1 LGHNA, CDR2 YSLEER. The CDR3 covers 15 residues. Here the CDR3 DNA reads TGCGCCAGCAGCCACGCACAGGGAGGCCTTCACGAGCAGTACTTC. It specifies CASSHAQGGLHEQYF.

The CDR3 reads CASSQDRGSFTEAFF. The CDR3 DNA is TGCGCCAGCAGCCAAGATAGAGGGTCATTCACTGAAGCTTTCTTT. The rearrangement links TRBV4-3 to TRBJ1-1; D is uncertain. There are 15 residues in the CDR3. Trimming cost V 0 bases and J 4 bases, with 12 bases left between them. Germline V gene lookup returns CDR1 LGHNA and CDR2 YSLEER.

This clone showed up just a few times. The chain uses TRBV7-5 and TRBJ2-6. TRBV7-5 is given as a pseudogene. CDR3 size: 17 residues. CDR3 DNA sequence: TGTGTCAGAAGTACCGGGGGCGAAGCTGCTGGGGCCAACGTCCTGACTTTC. This translates into CVRSTGGEAAGANVLTF.

The V and J genes are TRBV13 and TRBJ1-4, with TRBD1 matching over 7 bases. This CDR3 comprises 16 residues. Germline assignment: CDR1 PRHDT and CDR2 FYEKMQ (reference sequence). V gave up 2 bases and J gave up 2 bases; unmatched junction bases: 5. CDR3 sequence (DNA): TGTGCCAGCAGCTTATCCCAGGGGGGGACTAATGAAAAACTGTTTTTT. Translation: CASSLSQGGTNEKLFF.

The J gene is TRBJ1-1, the V gene TRBV19; D unclear. Germline lookup yields CDR1 LNHDA and CDR2 SQIVND (reference sequence). The CDR3 is 13 residues long. V was trimmed by 8 bases and J by 4 bases, leaving 14 bases between them. For the CDR3, the DNA is TGTGCCAGTGGCGACGGGTACGGCACTGAAGCTTTCTTT. Encoded protein: CASGDGYGTEAFF.

The rearrangement links TRBV27 to TRBJ1-5; TRBD1 agrees at 9 bases. This CDR3 is 18 amino acids long. The V gene's germline CDR1 is MNHEY and CDR2 SMNVEV (reference sequence). J gave up 2 bases and V 5 bases, and 13 bases lay outside the gene matches. DNA of the CDR3: TGTGCCAGCAGTCCAAAGACCGGACAGGGGAGGGGCAATCAGCCCCAGCATTTT. This sequence encodes CASSPKTGQGRGNQPQHF.

This clone has only one observation. The V call is TRBV12-5, the J call TRBJ2-3; TRBD1 agrees at 8 bases. CDR3 size: 18 residues. Trimming cost V 2 bases and J 1 base; bases outside gene matches: 11. The germline CDR1 and CDR2 sequences are LGHNT and FRNRAP. CDR3 in DNA: TGTGCTAGTGGTTTGCAGACAGGGGAAGTTTTGGGCACAGATACGCAGTATTTT. As protein: CASGLQTGEVLGTDTQYF.

The J gene is TRBJ2-7, the V gene TRBV9; the D is unclear. The CDR3 runs 13 residues. CDR1 is SGDLS and CDR2 is YYNGEE in the germline V gene. V was pared by 4 bases and J by 3 bases, with 11 bases between. The DNA of the CDR3 is TGTGCCAGCAGCCCTCGTGGTGACTACGAGCAGTACTTC. Translation gives CASSPRGDYEQYF.

V and J are TRBV5-1 and TRBJ1-4, with TRBD1 identical over 10 bases. CDR1 and CDR2 from the germline V gene are SGHRS and YFSETQ. Losses at the gene ends were 3 bases for V and 6 bases for J; bases not matched to a gene: 5. This CDR3 has 15 amino acids. DNA of the CDR3: TGCGCCAGCAGCTGGTTTGGGACAGGGGATGAAAAACTGTTTTTT. This translates into CASSWFGTGDEKLFF.

V and J are TRBV7-9 and TRBJ1-3, with a tentative D call TRBD1 (5 bases). The germline gives CDR1 SEHNR, CDR2 FQNEAQ (reference sequence). V was pared by 5 bases and J by 6 bases, with 14 bases between. This CDR3 has 14 residues. The CDR3 DNA reads as TGTGCCAGCAGCCGTACAGGAGTGGCAAACACCATATATTTT. It yields the protein CASSRTGVANTIYF.